This section outlines one T cell receptor (beta chain) sequence together with its context. The V and J ends lost 6 bases and 12 bases respectively, with 16 bases between them. CDR3 length: 12 residues. Survey-level TCR beta sequencing used the immunoSEQ assay. The data were produced by immunoSEQ multiplex PCR, yet TCRdb's version contains in-frame clones alone and is incomplete. The repertoire holds 45,000 to 60,000 clones, with over 90% as singletons. The sample comprised PBMCs. This sequence joins TRBV12-3 or TRBV12-4 and TRBJ2-3; the D gene is possibly TRBD2 (5 bases). The TCR comes from a man between 35 and 55 years old with rheumatoid arthritis. Written as DNA, the CDR3 is TGTGCCAGCAGCCCACACCGGGGAATACAGTATTTT. Amino acids: CASSPHRGIQYF.